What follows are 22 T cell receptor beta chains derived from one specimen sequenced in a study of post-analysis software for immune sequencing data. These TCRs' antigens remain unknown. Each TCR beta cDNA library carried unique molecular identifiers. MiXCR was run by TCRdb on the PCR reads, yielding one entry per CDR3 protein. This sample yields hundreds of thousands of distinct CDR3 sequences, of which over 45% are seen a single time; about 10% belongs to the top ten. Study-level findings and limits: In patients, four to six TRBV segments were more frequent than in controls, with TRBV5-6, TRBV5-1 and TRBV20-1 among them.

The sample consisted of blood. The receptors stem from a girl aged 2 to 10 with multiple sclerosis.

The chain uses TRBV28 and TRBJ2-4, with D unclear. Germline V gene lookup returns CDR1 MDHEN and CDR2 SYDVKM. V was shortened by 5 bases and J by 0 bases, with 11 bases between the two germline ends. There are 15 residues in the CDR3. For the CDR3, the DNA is TGTGCCAGCAGTCCAACCTTTATAGCCAAAAACATTCAGTACTTC. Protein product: CASSPTFIAKNIQYF.

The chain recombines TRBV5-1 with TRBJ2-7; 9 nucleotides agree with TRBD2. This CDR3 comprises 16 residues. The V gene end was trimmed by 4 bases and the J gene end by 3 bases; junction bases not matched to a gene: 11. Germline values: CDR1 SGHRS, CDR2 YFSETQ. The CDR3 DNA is TGCGCCAGCAGCGCCCGGGGAGGACTAGCGTTCTACGAGCAGTACTTC. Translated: CASSARGGLAFYEQYF. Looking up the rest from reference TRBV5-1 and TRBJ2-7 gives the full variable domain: KAGVTQTPRYLIKTRGQQVTLSCSPISGHRSVSWYQQTPGQGLQFLFEYFSETQRNKGNFPGRFSGRQFSNSRSEMNVSTLELGDSALYLCASSARGGLAFYEQYFGPGTRLTVT.

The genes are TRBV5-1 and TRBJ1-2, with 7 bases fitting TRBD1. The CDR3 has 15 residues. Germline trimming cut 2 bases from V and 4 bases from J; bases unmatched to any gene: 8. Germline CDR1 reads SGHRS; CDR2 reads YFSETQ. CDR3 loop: CASSLRQGGRYGYTF. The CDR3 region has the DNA TGCGCCAGCAGCTTACGACAGGGTGGACGCTATGGCTACACCTTC.

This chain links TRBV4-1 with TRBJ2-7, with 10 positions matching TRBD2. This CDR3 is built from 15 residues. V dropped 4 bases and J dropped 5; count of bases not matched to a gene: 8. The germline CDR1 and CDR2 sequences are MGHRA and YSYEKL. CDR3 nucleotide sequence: TGCGCCAGCAGCCCCTCGGGACTAGCGACCCACGAGCAGTACTTC. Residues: CASSPSGLATHEQYF.

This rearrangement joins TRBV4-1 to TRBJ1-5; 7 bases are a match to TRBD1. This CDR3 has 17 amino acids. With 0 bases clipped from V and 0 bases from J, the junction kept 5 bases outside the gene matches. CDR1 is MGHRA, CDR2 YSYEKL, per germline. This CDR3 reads CASSQDRDSYSNQPQHF. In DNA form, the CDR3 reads TGCGCCAGCAGCCAAGATCGGGACAGTTATAGCAATCAGCCCCAGCATTTT.

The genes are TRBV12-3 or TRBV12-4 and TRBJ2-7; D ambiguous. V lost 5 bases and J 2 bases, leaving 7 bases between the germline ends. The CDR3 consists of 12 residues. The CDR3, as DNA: TGTGCCAGCAGTGCCGAAGCCTACGAGCAGTACTTC. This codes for CASSAEAYEQYF.

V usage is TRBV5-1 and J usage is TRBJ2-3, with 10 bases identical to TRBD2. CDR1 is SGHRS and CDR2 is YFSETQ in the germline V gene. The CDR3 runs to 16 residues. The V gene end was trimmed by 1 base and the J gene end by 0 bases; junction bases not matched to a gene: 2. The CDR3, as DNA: TGCGCCAGCAGCTTGCGTAGCGGGAGGAGCACAGATACGCAGTATTTT. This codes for CASSLRSGRSTDTQYF.

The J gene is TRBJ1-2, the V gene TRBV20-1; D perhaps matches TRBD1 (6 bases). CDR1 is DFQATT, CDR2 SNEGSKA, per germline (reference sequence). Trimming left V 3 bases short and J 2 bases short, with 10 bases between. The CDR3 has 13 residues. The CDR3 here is CSARRQGNYGYTF. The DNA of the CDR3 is TGCAGTGCTAGGAGGCAGGGGAACTATGGCTACACCTTC.

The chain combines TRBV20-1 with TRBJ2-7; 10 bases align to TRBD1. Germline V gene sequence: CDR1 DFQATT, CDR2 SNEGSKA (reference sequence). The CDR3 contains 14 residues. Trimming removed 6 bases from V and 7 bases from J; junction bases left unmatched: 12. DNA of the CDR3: TGCAGTGCCCACACCCGGGACAGGGGTGTGGAGCAGTACTTC. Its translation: CSAHTRDRGVEQYF.

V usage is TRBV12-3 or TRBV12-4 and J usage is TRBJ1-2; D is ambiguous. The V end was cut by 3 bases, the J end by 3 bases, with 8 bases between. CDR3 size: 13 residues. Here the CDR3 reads CASSLSEYYGYTF. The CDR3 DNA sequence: TGTGCCAGCAGTTTGAGCGAGTACTATGGCTACACCTTC.

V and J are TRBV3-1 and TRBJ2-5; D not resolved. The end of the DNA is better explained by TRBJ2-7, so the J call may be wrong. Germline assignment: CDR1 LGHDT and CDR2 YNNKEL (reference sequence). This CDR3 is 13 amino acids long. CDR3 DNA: TGTGCCAGCAGCCCCTTTCTAAACTACGAGCAGTACTTC. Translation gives CASSPFLNYEQYF.

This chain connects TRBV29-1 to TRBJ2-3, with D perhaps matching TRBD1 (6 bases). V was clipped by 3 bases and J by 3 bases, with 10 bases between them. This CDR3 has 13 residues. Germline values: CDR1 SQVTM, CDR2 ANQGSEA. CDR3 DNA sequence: TGCAGCGTTGAGGTTCAGGGGACAGATACGCAGTATTTT. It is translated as CSVEVQGTDTQYF.

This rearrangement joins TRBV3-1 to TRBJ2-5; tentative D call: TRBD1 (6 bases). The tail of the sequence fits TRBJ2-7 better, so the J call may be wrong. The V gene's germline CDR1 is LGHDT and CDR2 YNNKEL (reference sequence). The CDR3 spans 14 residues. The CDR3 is CASSQALQGYEQYF. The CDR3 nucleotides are TGTGCCAGCAGCCAAGCATTACAGGGCTACGAGCAGTACTTC.

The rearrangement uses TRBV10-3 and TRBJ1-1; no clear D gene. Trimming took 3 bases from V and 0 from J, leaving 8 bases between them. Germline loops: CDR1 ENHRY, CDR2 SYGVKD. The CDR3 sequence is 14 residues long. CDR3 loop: CAISETALNTEAFF. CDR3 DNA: TGTGCCATCAGTGAAACCGCTTTGAACACTGAAGCTTTCTTT.

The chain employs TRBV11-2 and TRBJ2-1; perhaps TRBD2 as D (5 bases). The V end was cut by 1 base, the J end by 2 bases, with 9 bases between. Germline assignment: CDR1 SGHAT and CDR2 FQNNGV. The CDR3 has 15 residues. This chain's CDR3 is CASSLGEPAYNEQFF. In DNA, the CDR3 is TGTGCCAGCAGCTTAGGGGAGCCCGCCTACAATGAGCAGTTCTTC.

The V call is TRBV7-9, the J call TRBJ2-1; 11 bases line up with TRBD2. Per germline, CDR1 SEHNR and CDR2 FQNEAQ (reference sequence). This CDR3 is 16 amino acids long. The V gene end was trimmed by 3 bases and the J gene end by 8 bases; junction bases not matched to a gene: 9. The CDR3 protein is CASSFATSGDAYEQFF. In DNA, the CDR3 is TGTGCCAGCAGCTTTGCGACTAGCGGGGATGCCTATGAGCAGTTCTTC.

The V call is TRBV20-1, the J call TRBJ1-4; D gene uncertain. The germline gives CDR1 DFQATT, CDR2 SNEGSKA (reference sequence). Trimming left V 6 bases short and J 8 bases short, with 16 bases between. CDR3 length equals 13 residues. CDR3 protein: CSAKREFDEKLFF. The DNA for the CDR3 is TGCAGTGCCAAAAGGGAGTTTGACGAAAAACTGTTTTTT.

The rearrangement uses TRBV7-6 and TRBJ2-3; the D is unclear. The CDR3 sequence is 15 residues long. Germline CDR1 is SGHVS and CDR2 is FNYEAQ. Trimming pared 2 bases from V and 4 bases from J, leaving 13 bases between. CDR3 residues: CASSLNVASSDTQYF. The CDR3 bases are TGTGCCAGCAGCTTAAACGTGGCTAGTTCAGATACGCAGTATTTT.

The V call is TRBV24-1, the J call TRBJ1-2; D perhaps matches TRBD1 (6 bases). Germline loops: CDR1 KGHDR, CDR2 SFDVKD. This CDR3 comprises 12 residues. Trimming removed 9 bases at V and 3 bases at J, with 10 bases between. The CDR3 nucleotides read TGTGCCACCCAGGGGTCGGACTATGGCTACACCTTC. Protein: CATQGSDYGYTF.

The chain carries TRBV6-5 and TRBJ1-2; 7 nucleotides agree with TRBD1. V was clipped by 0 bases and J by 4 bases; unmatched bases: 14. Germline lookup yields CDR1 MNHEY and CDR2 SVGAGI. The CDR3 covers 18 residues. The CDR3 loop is CASSYSMRRTGVGYGYTF. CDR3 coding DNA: TGTGCCAGCAGTTACTCAATGAGACGGACAGGCGTTGGCTATGGCTACACCTTC.

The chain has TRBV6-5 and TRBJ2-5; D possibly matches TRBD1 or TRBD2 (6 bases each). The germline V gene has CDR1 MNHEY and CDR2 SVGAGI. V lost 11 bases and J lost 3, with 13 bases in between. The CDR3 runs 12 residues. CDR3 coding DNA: TGTGCCGGGGGGCGGACAAAAGAGACCCAGTACTTC. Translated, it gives CAGGRTKETQYF.

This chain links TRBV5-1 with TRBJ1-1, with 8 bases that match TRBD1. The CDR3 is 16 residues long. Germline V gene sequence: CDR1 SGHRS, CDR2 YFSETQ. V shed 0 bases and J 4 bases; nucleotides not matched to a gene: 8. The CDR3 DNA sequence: TGCGCCAGCAGCTTGGATCCTCAGGGGGCAGGCACTGAAGCTTTCTTT. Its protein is CASSLDPQGAGTEAFF.